The T cell receptor (beta chain) described here comes from a study of T cells in Graves' hyperthyroidism and ophthalmopathy. This clonotype was observed many times. Its antigen is not known. The CDR3 totals 14 residues. The ends were cut back, 6 bases at V and 8 bases at J, with 19 bases in the middle. Those patients with uncontrolled infection, other autoimmune disease, pregnancy or lactation were excluded. Study-level points and caveats: Before onset, ophthalmopathy was predicted by the model a median around 6 months earlier. Most thyroid clonotypes expanded above 0.001 were also detected in blood.

Amplified TCR beta CDR3 regions came from RNA transcripts. TCR CDR3 underwent first-round RT-PCR with the HTBI primer set. TCRdb reprocessed the multiplex PCR reads with MiXCR, giving one entry per CDR3 protein. The sample shows under 450,000 distinct CDR3 sequences, 15% to 20% of them seen only once. The sample taken for sequencing was blood. The sequence was obtained from a woman aged 25 to 39 with Graves' hyperthyroidism that later progressed to Graves' ophthalmopathy. The rearrangement joins TRBV12-3 or TRBV12-4 to TRBJ1-1; D is ambiguous. The CDR3 protein is CASSTPGLAGEAFF. CDR3 nucleotide sequence: TGTGCCAGCAGCACCCCGGGGTTGGCAGGCGAAGCTTTCTTT.